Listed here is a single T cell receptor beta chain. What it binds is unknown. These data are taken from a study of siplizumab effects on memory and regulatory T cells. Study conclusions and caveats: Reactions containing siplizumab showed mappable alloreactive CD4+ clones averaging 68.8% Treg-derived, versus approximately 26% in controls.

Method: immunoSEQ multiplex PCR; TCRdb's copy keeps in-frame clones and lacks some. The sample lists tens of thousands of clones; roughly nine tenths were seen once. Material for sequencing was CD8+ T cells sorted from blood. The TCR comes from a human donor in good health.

CDR3 nucleotide sequence: TGTGCCAGTAGTGTCTCCTACGAGCAGTACTTC. Its translation is CASSVSYEQYF. This chain links TRBV19 with TRBJ2-7; D not certain. The CDR3 runs to 11 residues. CDR1 is LNHDA, CDR2 SQIVND, per germline (reference sequence). V dropped 5 bases and J dropped 0 bases, with 2 bases sitting between them.